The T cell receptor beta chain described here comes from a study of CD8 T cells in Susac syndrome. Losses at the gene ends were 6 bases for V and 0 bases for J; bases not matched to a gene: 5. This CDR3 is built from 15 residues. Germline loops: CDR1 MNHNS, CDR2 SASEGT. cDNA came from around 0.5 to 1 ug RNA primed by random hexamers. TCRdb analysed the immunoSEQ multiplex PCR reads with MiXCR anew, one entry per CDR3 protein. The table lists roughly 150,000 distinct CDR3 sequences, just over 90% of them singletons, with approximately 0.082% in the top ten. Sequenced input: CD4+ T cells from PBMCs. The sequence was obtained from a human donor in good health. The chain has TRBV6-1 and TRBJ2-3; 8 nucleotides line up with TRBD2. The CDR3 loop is CASSIAGMSTDTQYF. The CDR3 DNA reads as TGTGCCAGCAGCATAGCGGGGATGAGCACAGATACGCAGTATTTT.